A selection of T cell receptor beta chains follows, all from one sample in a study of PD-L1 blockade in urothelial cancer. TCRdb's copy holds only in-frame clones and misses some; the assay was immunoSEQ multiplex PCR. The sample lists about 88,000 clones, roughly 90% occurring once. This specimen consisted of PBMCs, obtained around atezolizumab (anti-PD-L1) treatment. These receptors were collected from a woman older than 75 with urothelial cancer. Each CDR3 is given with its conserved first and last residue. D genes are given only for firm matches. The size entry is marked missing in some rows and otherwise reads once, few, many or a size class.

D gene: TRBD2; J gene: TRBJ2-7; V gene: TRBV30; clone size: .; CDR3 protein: CAWSVRRLAGYEQYF; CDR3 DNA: TGTGCCTGGAGTGTACGTAGGCTAGCGGGCTACGAGCAGTACTTC
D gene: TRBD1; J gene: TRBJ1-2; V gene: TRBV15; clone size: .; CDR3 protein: CATSRDPPGQGPDYGYTF; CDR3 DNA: TGTGCCACCAGCAGAGATCCCCCGGGACAGGGGCCCGACTATGGCTACACCTTC
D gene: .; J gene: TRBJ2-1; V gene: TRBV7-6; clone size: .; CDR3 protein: CASSLVSRGGGNEQFF; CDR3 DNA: TGTGCCAGCAGCTTAGTCAGTAGGGGAGGTGGGAATGAGCAGTTCTTC
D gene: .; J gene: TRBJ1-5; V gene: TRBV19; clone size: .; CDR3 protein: CASSPQGVGQPQHF; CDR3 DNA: TGTGCCAGTAGCCCACAGGGAGTGGGACAGCCCCAGCATTTT
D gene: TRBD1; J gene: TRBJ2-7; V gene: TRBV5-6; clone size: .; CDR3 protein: CASSPGTGVSYEQYF; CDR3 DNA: TGTGCCAGCAGCCCGGGGACAGGGGTTTCCTACGAGCAGTACTTC
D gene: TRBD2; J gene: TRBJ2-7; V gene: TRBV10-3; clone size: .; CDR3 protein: CAISESREAYEQYF; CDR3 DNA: TGTGCCATCAGTGAGTCACGGGAGGCCTACGAGCAGTACTTC
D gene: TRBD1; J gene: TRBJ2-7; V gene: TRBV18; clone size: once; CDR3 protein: CASSLGTGGSLGQYF; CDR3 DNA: TGTGCCAGCTCCCTCGGGACAGGGGGCTCGTTGGGGCAGTACTTC
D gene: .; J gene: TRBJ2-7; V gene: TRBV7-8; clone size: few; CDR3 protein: CASSPSGRGSYEQYF; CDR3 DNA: TGTGCCAGCAGCCCCTCGGGAAGGGGGAGCTACGAGCAGTACTTC
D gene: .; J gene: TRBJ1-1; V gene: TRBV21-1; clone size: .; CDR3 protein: CASRPSGANTEAFF; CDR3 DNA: TGTGCCAGCAGACCATCAGGGGCAAACACTGAAGCTTTCTTT
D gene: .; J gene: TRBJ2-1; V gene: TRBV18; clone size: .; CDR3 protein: CASSPFLEGDEQFF; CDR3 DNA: TGTGCCAGCTCACCATTTCTGGAGGGCGATGAGCAGTTCTTC
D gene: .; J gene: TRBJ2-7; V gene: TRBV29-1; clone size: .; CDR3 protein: CSVTSSSYEQYF; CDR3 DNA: TGCAGCGTTACCAGTTCCTCCTACGAGCAGTACTTC
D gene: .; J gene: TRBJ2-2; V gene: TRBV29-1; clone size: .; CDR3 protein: CSVIPNRAGELFF; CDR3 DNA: TGCAGCGTTATCCCTAATAGAGCCGGGGAGCTGTTTTTT
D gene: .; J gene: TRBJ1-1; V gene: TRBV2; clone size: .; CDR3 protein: CASRGTAVGRNTEAFF; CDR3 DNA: TGTGCCAGCCGGGGGACGGCGGTAGGGAGGAACACTGAAGCTTTCTTT
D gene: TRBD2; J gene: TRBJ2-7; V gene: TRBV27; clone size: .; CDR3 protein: CASSVRLAGGSEQYF; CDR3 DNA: TGTGCCAGCAGTGTCAGACTAGCGGGAGGAAGTGAGCAGTACTTC
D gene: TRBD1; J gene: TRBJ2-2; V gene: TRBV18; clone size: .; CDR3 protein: CASSLRQGAMADTGELFF; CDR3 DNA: TGTGCCAGCTCACTTCGACAGGGGGCTATGGCTGACACCGGGGAGCTGTTTTTT
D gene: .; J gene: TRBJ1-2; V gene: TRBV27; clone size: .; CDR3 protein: CASSFQATGGYGYTF; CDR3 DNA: TGTGCCAGCAGTTTCCAAGCGACGGGAGGCTATGGCTACACCTTC
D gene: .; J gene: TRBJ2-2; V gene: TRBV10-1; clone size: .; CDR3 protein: CASSQRPGAIGELFF; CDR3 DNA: TGCGCCAGCAGCCAACGACCGGGAGCCATCGGGGAGCTGTTTTTT
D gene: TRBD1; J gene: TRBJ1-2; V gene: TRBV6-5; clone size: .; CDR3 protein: CASSYRTGGYGYTF; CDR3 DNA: TGTGCCAGCAGTTACCGGACAGGGGGGTATGGCTACACCTTC
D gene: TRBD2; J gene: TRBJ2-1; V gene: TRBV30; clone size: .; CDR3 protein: CAWSVPAASGRVKQFF; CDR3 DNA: TGTGCCTGGAGTGTACCAGCGGCTAGCGGGAGGGTAAAGCAGTTCTTC
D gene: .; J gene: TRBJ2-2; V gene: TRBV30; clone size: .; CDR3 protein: CAWNEGGVSSGELFF; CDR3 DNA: TGTGCCTGGAATGAGGGGGGGGTTTCATCCGGGGAGCTGTTTTTT
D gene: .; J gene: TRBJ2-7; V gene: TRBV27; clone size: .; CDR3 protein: CASSKQGGDTYEQYF; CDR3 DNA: TGTGCCAGCAGCAAACAGGGGGGGGATACCTACGAGCAGTACTTC
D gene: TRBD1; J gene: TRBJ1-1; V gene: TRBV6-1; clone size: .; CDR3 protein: CASSKGQGNTEAFF; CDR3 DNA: TGTGCCAGCAGTAAGGGACAGGGGAACACTGAAGCTTTCTTT
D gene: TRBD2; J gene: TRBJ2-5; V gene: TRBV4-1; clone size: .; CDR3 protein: CASSQAGTGGHETQYF; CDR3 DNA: TGCGCCAGCAGCCAAGCCGGAACGGGAGGGCACGAGACCCAGTACTTC
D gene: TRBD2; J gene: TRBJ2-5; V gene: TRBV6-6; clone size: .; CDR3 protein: CASSSSAWREGTQYF; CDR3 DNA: TGTGCCAGCAGTTCGAGCGCCTGGAGGGAGGGGACCCAGTACTTC
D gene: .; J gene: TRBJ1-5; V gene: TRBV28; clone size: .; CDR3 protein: CASSFVGRRNQPQHF; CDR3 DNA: TGTGCCAGCAGTTTTGTAGGGAGGCGCAATCAGCCCCAGCATTTT
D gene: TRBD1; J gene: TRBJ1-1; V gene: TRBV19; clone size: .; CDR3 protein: CASMGGQPQFEAFF; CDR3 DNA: TGTGCCAGTATGGGGGGACAGCCACAGTTTGAAGCTTTCTTT
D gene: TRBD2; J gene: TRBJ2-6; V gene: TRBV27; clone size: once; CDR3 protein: CASSYRDSGSLSSGANVLTF; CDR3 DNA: TGTGCCAGCAGTTATCGGGATAGCGGGTCTCTCTCCTCTGGGGCCAACGTCCTGACTTTC
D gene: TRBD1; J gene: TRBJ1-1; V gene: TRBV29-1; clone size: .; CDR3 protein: CSVAKVRGLADEAFF; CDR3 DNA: TGCAGCGTCGCCAAGGTTAGGGGGCTGGCCGATGAAGCTTTCTTT
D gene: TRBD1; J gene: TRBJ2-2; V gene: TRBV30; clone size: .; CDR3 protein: CAWRTGENTGELFF; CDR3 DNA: TGTGCCTGGAGAACAGGGGAGAACACCGGGGAGCTGTTTTTT
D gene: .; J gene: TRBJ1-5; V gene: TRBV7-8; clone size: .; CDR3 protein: CASSTRPAGLGNQPQHF; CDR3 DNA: TGTGCCAGCAGCACAAGACCGGCGGGGCTAGGGAATCAGCCCCAGCATTTT
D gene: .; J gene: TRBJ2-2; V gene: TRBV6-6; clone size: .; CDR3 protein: CASRQGRNTGELFF; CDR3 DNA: TGTGCCAGCAGGCAGGGGCGGAACACCGGGGAGCTGTTTTTT
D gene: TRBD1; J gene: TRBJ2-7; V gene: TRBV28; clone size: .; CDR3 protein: CASRKGTGATYEQYF; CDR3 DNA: TGTGCCAGCAGAAAGGGGACAGGGGCTACCTACGAGCAGTACTTC
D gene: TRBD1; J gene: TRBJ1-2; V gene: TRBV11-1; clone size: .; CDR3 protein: CASSLQRQGAYGYTF; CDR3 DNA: TGTGCCAGCAGCTTGCAAAGACAGGGGGCCTATGGCTACACCTTC
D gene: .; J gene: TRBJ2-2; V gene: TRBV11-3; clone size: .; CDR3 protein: CASSSPGSGGINTGELFF; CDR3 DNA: TGTGCCAGCAGCTCCCCGGGTAGCGGAGGTATTAACACCGGGGAGCTGTTTTTT
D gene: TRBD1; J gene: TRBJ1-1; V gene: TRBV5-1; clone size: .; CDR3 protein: CASSSGTGVLDTEAFF; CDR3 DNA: TGCGCCAGCAGCTCCGGGACAGGGGTTTTAGACACTGAAGCTTTCTTT
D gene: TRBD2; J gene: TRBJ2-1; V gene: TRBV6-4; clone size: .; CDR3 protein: CASSQTSGSSYNEQFF; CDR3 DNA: TGTGCCAGCAGCCAGACTAGCGGGAGTAGCTACAATGAGCAGTTCTTC
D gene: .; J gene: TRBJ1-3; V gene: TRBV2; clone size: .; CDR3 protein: CASSEAGQTYSGNTIYF; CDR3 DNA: TGTGCCAGCAGTGAAGCCGGACAGACCTACTCTGGAAACACCATATATTTT
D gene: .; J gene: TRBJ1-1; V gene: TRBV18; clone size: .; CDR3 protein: CASSGRQLSTEAFF; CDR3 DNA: TGTGCCAGCTCCGGGAGGCAGTTGAGTACTGAAGCTTTCTTT
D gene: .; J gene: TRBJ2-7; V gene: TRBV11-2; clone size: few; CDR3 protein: CASSLGSGFEQYF; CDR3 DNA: TGTGCCAGCAGCTTAGGCTCCGGGTTCGAGCAGTACTTC
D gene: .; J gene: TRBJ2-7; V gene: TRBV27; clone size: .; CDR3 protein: CASSLSGEAPYEQYF; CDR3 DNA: TGTGCCAGCAGTTTATCGGGGGAGGCGCCCTACGAGCAGTACTTC
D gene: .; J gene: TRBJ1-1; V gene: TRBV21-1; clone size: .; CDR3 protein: CASSKLPEAFF; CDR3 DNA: TGTGCCAGCAGCAAACTTCCTGAAGCTTTCTTT
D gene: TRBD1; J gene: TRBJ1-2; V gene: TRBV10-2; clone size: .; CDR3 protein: CASSESQGDGYTF; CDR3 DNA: TGCGCCAGCAGTGAGTCACAGGGGGATGGCTACACCTTC
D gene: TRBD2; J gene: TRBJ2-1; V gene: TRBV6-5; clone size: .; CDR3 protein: CASSSTGLAGNNEQFF; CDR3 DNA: TGTGCCAGCAGTTCGACGGGACTAGCGGGAAACAATGAGCAGTTCTTC
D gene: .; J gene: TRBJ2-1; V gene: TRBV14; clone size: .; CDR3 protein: CASSQTDSNSDEQFF; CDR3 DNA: TGTGCCAGCAGCCAAACGGACTCCAACAGCGATGAGCAGTTCTTC
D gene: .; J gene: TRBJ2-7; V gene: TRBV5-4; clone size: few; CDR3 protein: CASSTGLSSYEQYF; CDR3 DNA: TGTGCCAGCAGCACGGGACTTAGCTCCTACGAGCAGTACTTC
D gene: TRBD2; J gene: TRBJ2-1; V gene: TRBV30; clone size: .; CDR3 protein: CAWTRTSGKNEQFF; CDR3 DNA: TGTGCCTGGACCAGGACTAGCGGGAAGAATGAGCAGTTCTTC
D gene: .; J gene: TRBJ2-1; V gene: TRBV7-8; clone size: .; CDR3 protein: CASSLDYGSNEQFF; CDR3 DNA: TGTGCCAGCAGCTTAGATTACGGGTCCAATGAGCAGTTCTTC
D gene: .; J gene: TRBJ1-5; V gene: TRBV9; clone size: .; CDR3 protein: CASSVGGQFNQPQHF; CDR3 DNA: TGTGCCAGCAGCGTAGGTGGGCAGTTCAATCAGCCCCAGCATTTT
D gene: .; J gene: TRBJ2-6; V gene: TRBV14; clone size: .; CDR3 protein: CASSQDWGAGANVLTF; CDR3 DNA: TGTGCCAGCAGCCAAGATTGGGGGGCTGGGGCCAACGTCCTGACTTTC
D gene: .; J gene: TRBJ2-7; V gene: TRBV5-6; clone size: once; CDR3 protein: CASSLREARGANEQYF; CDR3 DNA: TGTGCCAGCAGCCTTCGGGAGGCCCGGGGGGCCAACGAGCAGTACTTC
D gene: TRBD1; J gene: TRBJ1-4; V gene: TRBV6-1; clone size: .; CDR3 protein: CASMQGALDEKLFF; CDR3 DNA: TGTGCCAGCATGCAGGGGGCTCTCGATGAAAAACTGTTTTTT
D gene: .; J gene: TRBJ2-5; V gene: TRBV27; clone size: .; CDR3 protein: CASSSMGDRPVGQETQYF; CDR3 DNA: TGTGCCAGCAGTTCCATGGGAGACAGGCCTGTGGGCCAAGAGACCCAGTACTTC
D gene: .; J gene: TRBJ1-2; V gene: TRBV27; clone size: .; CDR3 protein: CASSLWGDYGYTF; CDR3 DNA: TGTGCCAGCAGTTTGTGGGGCGACTATGGCTACACCTTC